Listed below are T cell receptor beta chains from one sample, sequenced in a study of blood T cell repertoires in COVID-19. Libraries were prepared by immunoSEQ multiplex PCR; TCRdb keeps only in-frame clonotypes and omits some of them. The sample shows 300,000 to 350,000 clones, less than 90% of them seen only once. Sequenced sample: PBMCs or T cells enriched from blood (not recorded which). These TCRs come from a woman aged 30 to 39 who had recovered from COVID-19. Each CDR3 is given with its conserved first and last residue. D genes are given only for firm matches. Clone sizes are given selectively: once, few, many, or a class where the clone is expanded.

- | TRBJ2-7 | 14 | TRBV6-5 | TRBD2 | TGTGCCAGCAAGAGACTAGCGGGGGATGGCGAGCAGTACTTC | CASKRLAGDGEQYF
once | TRBJ1-6 | 15 | TRBV19 | - | TGTGCCAGTAGTACCCATCGAGGGCAGAATTCACCCCTCCACTTT | CASSTHRGQNSPLHF
- | TRBJ2-3 | 12 | TRBV28 | - | TGTGCCAGCAGTTTATCAGGGTCCACGCAGTATTTT | CASSLSGSTQYF
- | TRBJ2-5 | 17 | TRBV24-1 | TRBD1 | TGTGCCACCAGTGATTTCGGGACAGGGGAAGGGCAAGAGACCCAGTACTTC | CATSDFGTGEGQETQYF
- | TRBJ1-2 | 14 | TRBV28 | TRBD1 | TGTGCCAGCGGGACAGGGGGCGAATACTATGGCTACACCTTC | CASGTGGEYYGYTF
once | TRBJ1-1 | 15 | TRBV10-2 | - | TGCGCCAGCAGCGATAGGACTCCGATGAACACTGAAGCTTTCTTT | CASSDRTPMNTEAFF
- | TRBJ1-1 | 12 | TRBV18 | - | TGTGCCAGCTCACCTCTGACAGGTGAAGCTTTCTTT | CASSPLTGEAFF
once | TRBJ1-4 | 16 | TRBV18 | - | TGTGCCAGCTCACCGATCCGGGGTGAGAAGGATGAAAAACTGTTTTTT | CASSPIRGEKDEKLFF
- | TRBJ2-3 | 16 | TRBV15 | TRBD2 | TGTGCCACCAGCAGAGATACGGGGGGGAACACAGATACGCAGTATTTT | CATSRDTGGNTDTQYF
- | TRBJ2-1 | 15 | TRBV6-2/TRBV6-3 | - | TGTGCCAGCAGTTACGTGGGAGGCTGGGACAATGAGCAGTTCTTC | CASSYVGGWDNEQFF
- | TRBJ2-1 | 14 | TRBV6-5 | TRBD1 | TGTGCCAGCAGCCGGGACAGCTCCTACAATGAGCAGTTCTTC | CASSRDSSYNEQFF
- | TRBJ2-7 | 18 | TRBV5-1 | - | TGCGCCAGCAGCTTGGCCGGCCCGACCCAGGCCGGCGGGCTCGAGCAGTACTTC | CASSLAGPTQAGGLEQYF
- | TRBJ1-1 | 13 | TRBV28 | - | TGTGCCAGCAGTTTTCAGGGCTCCACTGAAGCTTTCTTT | CASSFQGSTEAFF
once | TRBJ2-1 | 17 | TRBV24-1 | - | TGTGCCACCAGTGATTTGGACACAGGGACCCTCTACAATGAGCAGTTCTTC | CATSDLDTGTLYNEQFF
- | TRBJ1-2 | 15 | TRBV6-5 | TRBD1 | TGTGCCAGCAGTTACTCAGGGACAGGGGTATATGGCTACACCTTC | CASSYSGTGVYGYTF
- | TRBJ1-2 | 13 | TRBV28 | - | TGTGCCAGCACCAAACAGGATAACTATGGCTACACCTTC | CASTKQDNYGYTF
- | TRBJ1-2 | 14 | TRBV5-1 | TRBD1 | TGCGCCAGCAGCTTGGAGGGACAGGGCTATGGCTACACCTTC | CASSLEGQGYGYTF
- | TRBJ1-6 | 16 | TRBV18 | TRBD1 | TGTGCCAGCTCACTTTCCTCCGGGACAGGGAATTCACCCCTCCACTTT | CASSLSSGTGNSPLHF
- | TRBJ1-1 | 14 | TRBV19 | TRBD1 | TGTGCCAGTAGGGGAGGGACAGGGGACACTGAAGCTTTCTTT | CASRGGTGDTEAFF
- | TRBJ2-1 | 15 | TRBV7-9 | - | TGTGCCAGCAGCCGCGGGGCCCTCTCCTACAATGAGCAGTTCTTC | CASSRGALSYNEQFF
- | TRBJ2-5 | 14 | TRBV7-2 | TRBD2 | TGTGCCAGCAGCCCGGGGGGGACCTCAGAGACCCAGTACTTC | CASSPGGTSETQYF
once | TRBJ1-6 | 13 | TRBV12-3/TRBV12-4 | - | TGTGCCAGCAGCCACCCGGGGGGTTCACCCCTCCACTTT | CASSHPGGSPLHF
few | TRBJ1-4 | 15 | TRBV28 | - | TGTGCCAGCAGTCCATCCTCCGGGGATAATGAAAAACTGTTTTTT | CASSPSSGDNEKLFF
- | TRBJ1-2 | 16 | TRBV24-1 | TRBD1 | TGTGCCACCAGTGACCAGAGGACAGGGCCTAACTATGGCTACACCTTC | CATSDQRTGPNYGYTF
- | TRBJ2-5 | 17 | TRBV9 | TRBD2 | TGTGCCAGCAGCGTAGGGACTAGCGGGGGGGCCGGGGAGACCCAGTACTTC | CASSVGTSGGAGETQYF
once | TRBJ1-1 | 12 | TRBV7-2 | - | TGTGCCAGCAGCCGGGACTGGGCTAAAGCTTTCTTT | CASSRDWAKAFF
- | TRBJ1-1 | 15 | TRBV7-6 | TRBD1 | TGTGCCAGCAGCTTAGGGACAGGGGGTAGCACTGAAGCTTTCTTT | CASSLGTGGSTEAFF
- | TRBJ2-7 | 14 | TRBV27 | - | TGTGCCAGCAGTCGGGGGACGGCCTCCTACGAGCAGTACTTC | CASSRGTASYEQYF
once | TRBJ2-5 | 14 | TRBV30 | TRBD2 | TGTGCCTGGAGTGAAGGACTAGCGGGTGGGACCCAGTACTTC | CAWSEGLAGGTQYF
- | TRBJ1-3 | 15 | TRBV5-1 | TRBD1 | TGCGCCAGCAGCCAGACAGGGGATCAGGGAAACACCATATATTTT | CASSQTGDQGNTIYF
- | TRBJ2-1 | 14 | TRBV19 | TRBD2 | TGTGCCAGTAGTTGGTCTAGCGGGGCATCTGAGCAGTTCTTC | CASSWSSGASEQFF
- | TRBJ1-2 | 17 | TRBV5-1 | TRBD1 | TGCGCCAGCAGCTTGGCAGGGATGGGGACAGCTAACTATGGCTACACCTTC | CASSLAGMGTANYGYTF
- | TRBJ1-2 | 15 | TRBV27 | TRBD1 | TGTGCCAGCAGCCTTGGACAGGGGAGGGGCGATGGCTACACCTTC | CASSLGQGRGDGYTF
- | TRBJ2-7 | 15 | TRBV5-1 | TRBD2 | TGCGCCAGCAGCTCCACCGGACTAGCTGGGAACGAGCAGTACTTC | CASSSTGLAGNEQYF
- | TRBJ1-5 | 16 | TRBV7-8 | - | TGTGCCAGCAGCTTTGGGCCAGGGACAAGCAATCAGCCCCAGCATTTT | CASSFGPGTSNQPQHF
few | TRBJ2-1 | 14 | TRBV19 | TRBD1 | TGTGCCAGTAGTAGGACAGGGAGCGACAATGAGCAGTTCTTC | CASSRTGSDNEQFF
- | TRBJ2-1 | 17 | TRBV9 | TRBD2 | TGTGCCAGCAGCGTAGCAAGTAGCGGGGGGGTCCACAATGAGCAGTTCTTC | CASSVASSGGVHNEQFF
- | TRBJ2-7 | 14 | TRBV6-6 | - | TGTGCCAGCAGTTACTCGAAGGGGAGGCACGAGCAGTACTTC | CASSYSKGRHEQYF
- | TRBJ2-7 | 16 | TRBV5-4 | TRBD1 | TGTGCCAGCAGCTTGGAGGCCGGGACAGGGGCCTACGAGCAGTACTTC | CASSLEAGTGAYEQYF
- | TRBJ2-7 | 13 | TRBV28 | - | TGTGCCAGCAGTTTGCCAGGGGTCAACGAGCAGTACTTC | CASSLPGVNEQYF
- | TRBJ2-3 | 15 | TRBV5-8 | - | TGTGCCAGCAGGGAAGGCAGGGTATGGACAGATACGCAGTATTTT | CASREGRVWTDTQYF
- | TRBJ1-6 | 12 | TRBV6-5 | - | TGTGCCAGCAGTTATAGGGGTTCACCCCTCCACTTT | CASSYRGSPLHF
once | TRBJ2-3 | 18 | TRBV5-6 | TRBD2 | TGTGCCAGCAGCTTTCGGGGTAGCGGGGGGGCCCTCACAGATACGCAGTATTTT | CASSFRGSGGALTDTQYF
- | TRBJ1-1 | 11 | TRBV30 | TRBD1 | TGTGCCTGGAGTCCCTCGACAGGGGTAACCTTT | CAWSPSTGVTF
- | TRBJ1-1 | 15 | TRBV2 | - | TGTGCCAGCAGTGATGATGCGGGGGCGAACACTGAAGCTTTCTTT | CASSDDAGANTEAFF
- | TRBJ1-2 | 17 | TRBV29-1 | TRBD1 | TGCAGCGCTTTGGACAGGGCCTCTCTTCACTCTAACTATGGCTACACCTTC | CSALDRASLHSNYGYTF
- | TRBJ2-3 | 16 | TRBV19 | TRBD2 | TGTGCCAGTAGTACCTTTAGCGGGGGGGGCACAGATACGCAGTATTTT | CASSTFSGGGTDTQYF
- | TRBJ1-6 | 13 | TRBV18 | - | TGTGCCAGCTCACCCGACAGGAATTCACCCCTCCACTTT | CASSPDRNSPLHF
few | TRBJ2-7 | 11 | TRBV6-1 | - | TGTGCCAGCAGTGAAGAGCCCAGCGAGGACTTC | CASSEEPSEDF
- | TRBJ1-1 | 16 | TRBV4-2 | - | TGTGCCAGCAGACATAATCTGGGGGACTGGAACACTGAAGCTTTCTTT | CASRHNLGDWNTEAFF
- | TRBJ2-5 | 14 | TRBV27 | - | TGTGCCAGCAGTTTTAGGAGGAGTTTTGAGACCCAGTACTTC | CASSFRRSFETQYF
- | TRBJ2-7 | 17 | TRBV3-1/TRBV3-2 | - | TGTGCCAGCAGCCAAGATTTGGCAGGGGCCTTCTCCTACGAGCAGTACTTC | CASSQDLAGAFSYEQYF
- | TRBJ2-3 | 14 | TRBV19 | TRBD1 | TGTGCCAGTAGTCTCGGACAGGGTACAGATACGCAGTATTTT | CASSLGQGTDTQYF
- | TRBJ2-3 | 16 | TRBV7-2 | TRBD1 | TGTGCCAGCAGCTTAGCGCCGGGACAGGGATCGGATACGCAGTATTTT | CASSLAPGQGSDTQYF
- | TRBJ1-1 | 14 | TRBV7-2 | - | TGTGCCAGCAGCCCACGTACAGGGAACACTGAAGCTTTCTTT | CASSPRTGNTEAFF